Described below is a single TCR beta chain sequence and its context. Germline CDR1 reads MNHNS; CDR2 reads SASEGT. This CDR3 has 12 amino acids. The V gene lost 0 bases and the J gene lost 14 bases, with 11 bases spanning the gap. As originally analysed: Amplification with reference gene primers provided the estimates of nucleated cell counts. Here immunoSEQ multiplex PCR was the method, and the copy in TCRdb shows in-frame clones only, minus some. V, J and clone size are those of that table, while D and trimming were read from the DNA. The sample has about 180,000 clones, more than 70% seen once. This entry comes from a study of blood T cell repertoires in COVID-19. Background on the study: The United States, Italy and Spain were the sources of the acute and convalescent COVID-19 samples. T cells, B-cell-depleted T cells, or PBMCs supplied cDNA or gDNA.

This TCR derives from a woman aged 25-40 years with acute or convalescent COVID-19. Specimen: peripheral blood. This rearrangement joins TRBV6-1 to TRBJ1-5; D perhaps matches TRBD1 (5 bases). CDR3 residues: CASSEAGTSKHF. CDR3 bases: TGTGCCAGCAGTGAAGCCGGGACTTCCAAGCATTTT.